The 13 T cell receptor beta chains reported below all come from one sample, sequenced in a study of response to subunit inactivated influenza vaccine. TCRdb re-derived calls from the RT-PCR reads in MiXCR, one entry per CDR3 protein. The sample holds 610,000 or so distinct CDR3 sequences; about 14% are singletons and the top ten take approximately 10%. The specimen comprised PBMCs from blood, sampled about 13 days after vaccination. The receptors derive from a man in his forties or fifties who received an inactivated influenza vaccine.

The table lists this clonotype with a count of one. The chain employs TRBV12-3 or TRBV12-4 and TRBJ2-7; 7 bases are shared with TRBD1. The V segment lost 6 bases and the J segment 7 bases; nucleotides outside the gene matches: 9. This CDR3 region has 13 residues. CDR3 in amino acids: CASSLRTGGEQYF. The CDR3 DNA follows: TGTGCCAGCAGCCTTAGGACAGGCGGGGAGCAGTACTTC.

This clonotype turned up a few times. The genes are TRBV28 and TRBJ1-1, with 9 positions matching TRBD1. This CDR3 has 14 residues. With 6 bases clipped from V and 3 bases from J, the junction kept 5 bases outside the gene matches. Germline lookup yields CDR1 MDHEN and CDR2 SYDVKM. CDR3 loop: CASSLQGAYTEAFF. The DNA for the CDR3 is TGTGCCAGCAGCTTACAGGGGGCTTACACTGAAGCTTTCTTT.

The chain uses TRBV3-1 and TRBJ2-7; 9 bases line up with TRBD1. The junction had 7 bases not matched to a gene; V was cut back by 1 base and J by 12 bases. CDR3 length: 13 amino acids. The germline CDR1 and CDR2 sequences are LGHDT and YNNKEL (reference sequence). As DNA, the CDR3 is TGTGCCAGCAGCCAAGTGGACAGGGGATCCTTGTACTTC. Translated, it gives CASSQVDRGSLYF.

The chain uses TRBV20-1 and TRBJ1-6, with D possibly matching TRBD1 (5 bases). With 8 bases removed from V and 4 bases from J, the gap between germline ends came to 12 bases. This CDR3 region has 13 residues. CDR1 and CDR2 from the germline V gene are DFQATT and SNEGSKA (reference sequence). DNA for the CDR3: TGCAGTCCGACTCGGGGGTATAATTCACCCCTCCACTTT. This codes for CSPTRGYNSPLHF.

Only one count was recorded for this clonotype. The chain combines TRBV11-2 with TRBJ2-7, with TRBD1 matching 8 bases. With V trimmed by 2 bases and J by 2 bases, 5 bases remained unmatched. The CDR3 totals 15 residues. The germline CDR1 and CDR2 sequences are SGHAT and FQNNGV. The CDR3 DNA reads TGTGCCAGCAGCTTATATACAGGGGGTCCCTACGAGCAGTACTTC. Residues: CASSLYTGGPYEQYF. The whole variable domain, filled in from reference TRBV11-2 and TRBJ2-7, reads EAGVAQSPRYKIIEKRQSVAFWCNPISGHATLYWYQQILGQGPKLLIQFQNNGVVDDSQLPKDRFSAERLKGVDSTLKIQPAKLEDSAVYLCASSLYTGGPYEQYFGPGTRLTVT.

The table lists this clonotype with many counts. This sequence joins TRBV2 and TRBJ2-7; D is unclear. Germline CDR1 and CDR2: SNHLY and FYNNEI. The CDR3 is made up of 13 amino acids. Trimming took off 0 bases at V and 6 bases at J, with 9 bases between the two ends. The DNA of the CDR3 is TGTGCCAGCAGTGAAGCAAGGACGTCCGAGCAGTACTTC. As protein: CASSEARTSEQYF.

The table lists this clonotype with a few counts. The CDR3 bases are TGTGCCAGCAGCTTGGTCCGGACTGAGCAGTTCTTC. This encodes CASSLVRTEQFF. The rearrangement uses TRBV5-6 and TRBJ2-1; D not resolved. CDR3 length equals 12 residues. Germline-derived CDR1 and CDR2 are SGHDT and YYEEEE. Trimming pared 0 bases from V and 9 bases from J, leaving 7 bases between.

This clonotype showed up just a few times. The chain recombines TRBV12-3 or TRBV12-4 with TRBJ2-2, with 10 bases aligning to TRBD2. J was trimmed by 4 bases and V by 7 bases; bases with no gene match: 12. This CDR3 has 17 amino acids. The CDR3 DNA reads TGTGCCAGCAAAAGATATGGTAGCGGGGGGACCACCGGGGAGCTGTTTTTT. Translation gives CASKRYGSGGTTGELFF.

This clonotype turned up a few times. V and J are TRBV29-1 and TRBJ2-7; no definite D call. Trimming left V 4 bases short and J 4 bases short, with 5 bases between. CDR1 is SQVTM, CDR2 ANQGSEA, per germline. The CDR3 is made up of 10 amino acids. Here the CDR3 reads CSVGQYEQYF. CDR3 nucleotides: TGCAGCGTTGGCCAGTACGAGCAGTACTTC.

V is TRBV15 and J is TRBJ2-7, with D unresolved. CDR1 is LNHNV and CDR2 is YYDKDF in the germline V gene (reference sequence). The V gene lost 3 bases and the J gene lost 0 bases, with 6 bases spanning the gap. This CDR3 is 13 amino acids long. The CDR3 bases are TGTGCCACCAGCAGCGGCACCTCCTACGAGCAGTACTTC. Its protein product is CATSSGTSYEQYF.

A few counts support this clonotype. The chain is built from TRBV3-1 and TRBJ2-1, with D tentatively TRBD2 (5 bases). V lost 1 base to trimming and J lost 9 bases, with 10 bases between them. CDR1 is LGHDT, CDR2 YNNKEL, per germline (reference sequence). The CDR3 runs 13 residues. This CDR3 reads CASSQGSTSEQFF. The CDR3 DNA follows: TGTGCCAGCAGCCAAGGGTCTACTAGTGAGCAGTTCTTC.

This clonotype was seen a few times. CDR3 amino acids: CASSTGQVLSPLHF. DNA of the CDR3: TGCGCCAGCAGCACGGGACAGGTCCTTTCACCCCTCCACTTT. V gene TRBV5-1 combines with J gene TRBJ1-6; TRBD1 agrees at 8 bases. The germline CDR1 and CDR2 sequences are SGHRS and YFSETQ. There are 14 residues in the CDR3. The V and J ends lost 4 bases and 9 bases, in that order; junction bases with no gene match: 6.

The V gene is TRBV11-1, the J gene TRBJ2-1; possible D gene TRBD1, 5 bases. The germline V gene encodes CDR1 SGHAT and CDR2 FQDESV (reference sequence). The CDR3 consists of 11 residues. With 6 bases removed from V and 8 bases from J, the gap between germline ends came to 8 bases. CDR3 coding DNA: TGTGCCAGCAGGTCAGGGTATGAGCAGTTCTTC. Translating gives CASRSGYEQFF.